This T cell receptor (beta chain) derives from a study of blood T cell repertoires in COVID-19. The germline V and J ends were trimmed by 4 bases and 6 bases, with 16 bases remaining between them. The CDR3 runs 14 residues. Germline V gene sequence: CDR1 SQVTM, CDR2 ANQGSEA. Assay: immunoSEQ multiplex PCR; the TCRdb copy retains only in-frame clones and omits some. The repertoire holds 40,000 or so clones, nearly 90% seen once, with about 3% in the top ten. This clone was detected once. The source is a man between 50 and 59 years old with active COVID-19. This chain links TRBV29-1 with TRBJ1-5; TRBD1 might be the D (6 bases). Material: peripheral blood. The CDR3 region is CSVAKGGAGQPQHF. CDR3 in DNA: TGCAGCGTTGCTAAGGGGGGGGCTGGTCAGCCCCAGCATTTT.